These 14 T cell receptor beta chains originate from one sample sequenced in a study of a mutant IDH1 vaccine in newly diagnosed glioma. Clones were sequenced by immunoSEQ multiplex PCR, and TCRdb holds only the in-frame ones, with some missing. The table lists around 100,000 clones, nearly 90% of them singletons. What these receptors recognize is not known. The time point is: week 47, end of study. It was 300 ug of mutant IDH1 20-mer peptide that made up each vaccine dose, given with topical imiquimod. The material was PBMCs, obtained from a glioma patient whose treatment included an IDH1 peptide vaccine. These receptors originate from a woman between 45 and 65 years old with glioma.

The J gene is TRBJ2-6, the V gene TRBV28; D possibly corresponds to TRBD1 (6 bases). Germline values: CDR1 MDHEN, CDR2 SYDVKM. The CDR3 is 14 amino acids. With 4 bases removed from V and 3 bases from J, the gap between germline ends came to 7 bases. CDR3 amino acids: CASSSGDGANVLTF. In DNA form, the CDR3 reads TGTGCCAGCAGTTCAGGGGATGGGGCCAACGTCCTGACTTTC.

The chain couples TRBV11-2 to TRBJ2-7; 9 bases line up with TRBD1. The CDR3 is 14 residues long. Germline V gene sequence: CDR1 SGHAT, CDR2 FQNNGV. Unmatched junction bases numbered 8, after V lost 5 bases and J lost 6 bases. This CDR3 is CASSPGTGWPEQYF. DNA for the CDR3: TGTGCCAGCAGCCCCGGGACAGGGTGGCCCGAGCAGTACTTC.

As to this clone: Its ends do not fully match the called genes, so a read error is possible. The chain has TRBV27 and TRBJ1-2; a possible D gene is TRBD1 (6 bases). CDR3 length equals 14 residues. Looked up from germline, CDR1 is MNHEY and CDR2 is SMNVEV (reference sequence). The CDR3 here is CANSLTDSNYGYTF. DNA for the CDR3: TGTGCCAACAGTTTGACGGACAGTAACTATGGCTACACCTTC.

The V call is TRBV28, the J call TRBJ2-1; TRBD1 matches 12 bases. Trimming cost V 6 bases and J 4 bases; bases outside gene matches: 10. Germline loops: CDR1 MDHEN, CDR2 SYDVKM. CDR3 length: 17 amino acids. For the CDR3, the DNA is TGTGCCAGCAGCCGCCGGGGACAGGGGGCGCCGTACAATGAGCAGTTCTTC. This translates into CASSRRGQGAPYNEQFF.

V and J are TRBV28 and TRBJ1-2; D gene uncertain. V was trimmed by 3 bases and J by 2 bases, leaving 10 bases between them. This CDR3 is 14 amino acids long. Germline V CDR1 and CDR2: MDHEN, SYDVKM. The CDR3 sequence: CASSFSRPNYGYTF. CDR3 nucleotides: TGTGCCAGCAGTTTTTCCAGACCAAACTATGGCTACACCTTC.

The CDR3 DNA is TGTGCCAGCAGGGCAAGCGGGTCGAACACCGGGGAGCTGTTTTTT. Encoded protein: CASRASGSNTGELFF. The rearrangement uses TRBV6-1 and TRBJ2-2; the D gene is possibly TRBD2 (6 bases). V was trimmed by 6 bases and J by 0 bases, leaving 11 bases between them. The germline V gene has CDR1 MNHNS and CDR2 SASEGT. CDR3 length: 15 residues.

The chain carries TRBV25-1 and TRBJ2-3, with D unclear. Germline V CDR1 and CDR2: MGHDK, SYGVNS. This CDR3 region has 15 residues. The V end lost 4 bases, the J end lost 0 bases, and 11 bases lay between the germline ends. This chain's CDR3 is CASSASRLSTDTQYF. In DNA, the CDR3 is TGTGCCAGCAGTGCCAGTCGGTTGAGCACAGATACGCAGTATTTT.

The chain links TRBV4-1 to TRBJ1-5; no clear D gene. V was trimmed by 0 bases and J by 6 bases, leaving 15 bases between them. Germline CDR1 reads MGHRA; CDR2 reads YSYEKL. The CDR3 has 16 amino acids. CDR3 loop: CASSQDGNNEVQPQHF. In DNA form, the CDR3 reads TGCGCCAGCAGCCAAGATGGAAATAATGAGGTTCAGCCCCAGCATTTT.

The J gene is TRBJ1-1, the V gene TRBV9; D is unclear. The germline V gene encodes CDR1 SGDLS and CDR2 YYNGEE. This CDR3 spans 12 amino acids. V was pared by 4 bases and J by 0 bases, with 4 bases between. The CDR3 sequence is CASSRMNTEAFF. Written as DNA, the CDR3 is TGTGCCAGCAGCAGAATGAACACTGAAGCTTTCTTT.

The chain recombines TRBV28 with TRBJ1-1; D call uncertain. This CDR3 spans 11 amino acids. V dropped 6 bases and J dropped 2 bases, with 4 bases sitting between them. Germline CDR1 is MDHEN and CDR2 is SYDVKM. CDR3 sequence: CASRQNTEAFF. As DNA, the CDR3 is TGTGCCAGCAGACAAAACACTGAAGCTTTCTTT.

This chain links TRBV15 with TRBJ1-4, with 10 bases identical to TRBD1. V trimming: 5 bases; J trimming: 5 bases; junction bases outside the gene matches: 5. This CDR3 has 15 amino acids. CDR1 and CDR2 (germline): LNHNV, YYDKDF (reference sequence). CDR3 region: CATSLRTGGNEKLFF. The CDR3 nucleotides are TGTGCCACCAGCCTGCGGACAGGGGGGAATGAAAAACTGTTTTTT.

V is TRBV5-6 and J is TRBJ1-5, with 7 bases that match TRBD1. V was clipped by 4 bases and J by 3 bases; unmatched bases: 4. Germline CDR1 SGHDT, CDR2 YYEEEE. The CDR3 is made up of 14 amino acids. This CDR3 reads CASSLGQTNQPQHF. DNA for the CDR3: TGTGCCAGCAGCCTGGGACAGACCAATCAGCCCCAGCATTTT.

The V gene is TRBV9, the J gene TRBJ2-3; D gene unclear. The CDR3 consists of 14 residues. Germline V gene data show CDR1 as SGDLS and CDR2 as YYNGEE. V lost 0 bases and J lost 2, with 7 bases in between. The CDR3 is CASSVEGFTDTQYF. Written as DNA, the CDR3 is TGTGCCAGCAGCGTAGAAGGCTTCACAGATACGCAGTATTTT.

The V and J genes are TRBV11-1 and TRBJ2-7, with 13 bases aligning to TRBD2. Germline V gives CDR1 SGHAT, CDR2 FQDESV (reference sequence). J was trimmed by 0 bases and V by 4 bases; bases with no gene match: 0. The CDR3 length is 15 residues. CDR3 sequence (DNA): TGTGCCAGCAGCTGGACTAGCGGGAGCTCCTACGAGCAGTACTTC. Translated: CASSWTSGSSYEQYF.